One T cell receptor beta chain is described in this entry. Its antigen is not known. The sample comes from a study of cytomegalovirus exposure and HLA in healthy donors. Findings and limits, study-wide: Trimming of TCR beta V- and J-genes showed a link, identified in a later analysis, to a missense DCLRE1C variant. The study designated over 150 TCR beta chains cytomegalovirus-associated. Owing to their indistinguishability, certain V segments, notably TRBV6-2 and TRBV6-3, were excluded.

The PCR employed 60 Vbeta primers together with 13 Jbeta primers. Using immunoSEQ multiplex PCR, the repertoire was profiled, and TCRdb retains in-frame clones only, with some absent. The sample lists around 190,000 clones; approximately 84% were seen once. This CDR3 region has 14 residues. V shed 6 bases, J shed 7 bases, and the junction held 9 bases outside the gene matches. Germline-derived CDR1 and CDR2 are MNHNS and SASEGT. The clonotype comes from a female donor in good health and CMV-seronegative. Sequencing input: PBMCs. The rearrangement links TRBV6-1 to TRBJ1-2; 9 bases map to TRBD1. The CDR3, as DNA: TGTGCCAGCAGCCCGGGACAGGGAAGCGGTGGCTACACCTTC. Protein: CASSPGQGSGGYTF.